The 22 T cell receptor beta chains in this list originate from one sample, sequenced in a study of spatial heterogeneity in lung cancer (dated by TCRdb to the late 2010s). Overall study outcomes, separate from this receptor: The number of expanded intratumoral alpha and beta TCRs correlated with the tumor nonsynonymous mutation count.

Sample time point, as interpreted from the label and publication: sample taken at primary tumor resection. To prepare the library, 5' RACE was applied. TCRdb lists the instrument as NextSeq 500. Starting from the raw public reads, TCRdb applied fastp trimming at Q25, assembled clones with MiXCR and retained in-frame beta chains. CDR3 protein duplicates are merged, each entry listing the most common genes and DNA. This sample comprises approximately 5,100 distinct CDR3 sequences, 7% to 8.5% of them detected only once. The biggest ten clones account for approximately 19% of the sample. These receptors have no identified antigens. Sample: lung tumor tissue, taken at surgery. These receptors all come from a male donor with early-stage non-small cell lung cancer.

This clonotype was detected many times. The CDR3 DNA is TGTGCCAGCAGCCGCAGTAGCGAGACAGATACGCAGTATTTT. It translates to CASSRSSETDTQYF. The rearrangement joins TRBV4-2 to TRBJ2-3; weak D call: TRBD2 (5 bases). Germline V gene lookup returns CDR1 LGHNA and CDR2 YNFKEQ. The CDR3 runs to 14 residues. V was clipped by 4 bases and J by 3 bases, with 11 bases between them.

This clonotype has ten or more counts. V usage is TRBV2 and J usage is TRBJ2-5; 10 nucleotides line up with TRBD2. With 6 bases clipped from V and 4 bases from J, the junction kept 8 bases outside the gene matches. CDR3 length: 15 amino acids. In germline, CDR1 is SNHLY, CDR2 FYNNEI. DNA of the CDR3: TGTGCCAGCAGCCGCGTCCTAGCGGGAGTAGAGACCCAGTACTTC. Amino acid sequence: CASSRVLAGVETQYF.

This clonotype was found many times. This sequence joins TRBV12-3 or TRBV12-4 and TRBJ2-7; D is uncertain. V dropped 3 bases and J dropped 1 base, with 10 bases sitting between them. The CDR3 has 14 amino acids. CDR3 nucleotides: TGTGCCAGCAGTTTTGTCGGCGGTTCCTACGAGCAGTACTTC. Translated, it gives CASSFVGGSYEQYF.

This clonotype appeared many times. The chain combines TRBV7-3 with TRBJ2-1, with D perhaps assigned TRBD1 or TRBD2 (5 bases each). The CDR3 consists of 16 residues. Germline CDR1 SGHTA, CDR2 FQGTGA. V lost 2 bases and J lost 8, with 19 bases in between. The CDR3, as DNA: TGTGCCAGCAGCTTAGGATTGGGGACCCAAGGGGATGAGCAGTTCTTC. Translating it yields CASSLGLGTQGDEQFF.

Many counts were recorded for this clonotype. The chain uses TRBV6-2 or TRBV6-3 and TRBJ2-5, with 7 bases aligning to TRBD2. The V segment lost 2 bases and the J segment 1 base; nucleotides outside the gene matches: 7. Germline assignment: CDR1 MNHEY and CDR2 SVGEGT. There are 16 residues in the CDR3. In nucleotides, the CDR3 is TGTGCCAGCAGTTACCGTCCCGCGGGAGTCCAAGAGACCCAGTACTTC. This codes for CASSYRPAGVQETQYF.

In its sample, this clonotype was seen many times. This chain connects TRBV5-1 to TRBJ2-3; 8 nucleotides agree with TRBD1. The CDR3 consists of 18 residues. The germline CDR1 and CDR2 sequences are SGHRS and YFSETQ. J was trimmed by 0 bases and V by 2 bases; bases with no gene match: 11. The CDR3: CASSFTLRTGYSTDTQYF. As DNA, the CDR3 is TGCGCCAGCAGCTTCACCCTTCGGACAGGGTACAGCACAGATACGCAGTATTTT.

This clonotype is labeled medium-sized. This chain links TRBV18 with TRBJ1-2, with 8 bases fitting TRBD1. V gave up 4 bases and J gave up 8 bases; unmatched junction bases: 6. The CDR3 sequence is 13 residues long. Germline loops: CDR1 KGHSH, CDR2 LQKENI. CDR3 DNA: TGTGCCAGCTCACTGACAGGGGTGGACGGCTACACCTTC. The encoded protein is CASSLTGVDGYTF.

This clonotype came up many times. The chain carries TRBV18 and TRBJ2-7; D is uncertain. Per the germline V gene, CDR1 is KGHSH and CDR2 is LQKENI. CDR3 length: 13 amino acids. The ends were cut back, 0 bases at V and 4 bases at J, with 7 bases in the middle. The CDR3 sequence is CASSPPSRYEQYF. The CDR3 bases are TGTGCCAGCTCACCACCTTCTAGGTACGAGCAGTACTTC.

This clonotype is categorized as medium-sized. The chain uses TRBV5-1 and TRBJ1-1; D is ambiguous. Trimming removed 3 bases from V and 4 bases from J, with 10 bases in between. Germline values: CDR1 SGHRS, CDR2 YFSETQ. This CDR3 has 13 amino acids. The CDR3 nucleotides read TGCGCCAGCAGCTCGACCTGGGGCACTGAAGCTTTCTTT. This translates into CASSSTWGTEAFF.

By sample share, this clonotype is medium-sized. V gene TRBV5-4 combines with J gene TRBJ2-5; 10 bases fit TRBD2. This CDR3 has 14 residues. Per germline, CDR1 SGHNT and CDR2 YYREEE (reference sequence). V was pared by 4 bases and J by 2 bases, with 2 bases of the junction left unmatched. The DNA for the CDR3 is TGTGCCAGCAGCCGAGCGGGAGGGCAAGAGACCCAGTACTTC. Translating gives CASSRAGGQETQYF.

V gene TRBV10-1 combines with J gene TRBJ2-1; 9 bases are a match to TRBD1. The length of the CDR3 is 15 residues. V trimming: 4 bases; J trimming: 8 bases; junction bases outside the gene matches: 9. Germline CDR1 is WNHNN and CDR2 is SYGVQD (reference sequence). The CDR3 DNA sequence: TGCGCCAGCAGTGGTGGGACAGGGCGGTGGGATGAGCAGTTCTTC. It yields the protein CASSGGTGRWDEQFF.

This clonotype has at least ten counts. V usage is TRBV27 and J usage is TRBJ1-5, with D possibly being TRBD1 (5 bases). CDR3 length equals 13 residues. Trimming pared 5 bases from V and 3 bases from J, leaving 8 bases between. Germline CDR1 is MNHEY and CDR2 is SMNVEV (reference sequence). The CDR3 sequence is CASSLDINQPQHF. Here the CDR3 DNA reads TGTGCCAGCAGTCTGGACATCAATCAGCCCCAGCATTTT.

The sample holds a few counts of this clonotype. The junction does not match germline at one end; this may be a read error. This chain joins TRBV11-3 and TRBJ2-2; 7 nucleotides match TRBD1. CDR1 SGHNT and CDR2 YENEEA come from the germline V gene. The CDR3 is 15 residues long. The CDR3 loop is CDSSLRGRGTGELFF. The CDR3 nucleotides read TGTGACAGCAGCTTAAGGGGGCGCGGAACCGGGGAGCTGTTTTTT.

This clonotype has at least ten counts. The chain uses TRBV4-3 and TRBJ2-7, with 8 bases that match TRBD1. The CDR3 length is 14 residues. V shed 1 base and J 4 bases; nucleotides not matched to a gene: 3. Germline V gene sequence: CDR1 LGHNA, CDR2 YSLEER. CDR3 amino acids: CASSQGTGRYEQYF. CDR3 nucleotides: TGCGCCAGCAGCCAAGGGACAGGGAGGTACGAGCAGTACTTC.

This clonotype is deemed medium-sized. This chain links TRBV19 with TRBJ1-1; a possible D gene is TRBD1 (5 bases). Germline lookup yields CDR1 LNHDA and CDR2 SQIVND (reference sequence). CDR3 size: 16 residues. Between the trimmed V and J ends, which lost 1 base and 6 bases, there was a span of 18 bases. The DNA of the CDR3 is TGTGCCAGTAGTATAGCCGGGACTCTGAGAGGGGCTGAAGCTTTCTTT. Protein: CASSIAGTLRGAEAFF.

This clonotype was counted many times. This chain uses TRBV5-5 with TRBJ1-2; D ambiguous. The length of the CDR3 is 14 residues. The V and J ends lost 2 bases and 5 bases respectively, with 13 bases between them. The germline V gene encodes CDR1 SGHKS and CDR2 YYEKEE (reference sequence). CDR3 residues: CASSFESVDYGYTF. In DNA form, the CDR3 reads TGTGCCAGCAGCTTTGAGTCAGTTGATTATGGCTACACCTTC.

This clonotype is medium-sized within its sample. This sequence joins TRBV4-1 and TRBJ2-3; 11 bases agree with TRBD2. Germline V gives CDR1 MGHRA, CDR2 YSYEKL. The V segment lost 3 bases and the J segment 2 bases; nucleotides outside the gene matches: 10. The CDR3 is 18 amino acids. The CDR3 region is CASSHEGASGGLTDTQYF. The CDR3 nucleotides read TGCGCCAGCAGCCACGAGGGGGCTAGCGGGGGGCTCACAGATACGCAGTATTTT.

This clonotype has ten or more counts. The chain carries TRBV6-5 and TRBJ1-3; possible D gene TRBD1, 6 bases. CDR1 MNHEY and CDR2 SVGAGI come from the germline V gene. CDR3 length: 17 residues. V was trimmed by 4 bases and J by 1 base, leaving 17 bases between them. The CDR3: CASSFLGQTLSGNTIYF. The CDR3 bases are TGTGCCAGCAGTTTTCTGGGACAAACCTTATCTGGAAACACCATATATTTT.

Concerning this clonotype itself: A much larger clone lies a single base off, so this may be a read error. The chain uses TRBV11-2 and TRBJ1-1; D unclear. V shed 3 bases and J shed 7 bases, with 15 bases lying between them. The CDR3 loop spans 14 amino acids. Per germline, CDR1 SGHAT and CDR2 FQNNGV. In DNA, the CDR3 is TGTGCCAGCAGCTTCGGTTATTTGTGCAATGAAGCTTTCTTT. Protein sequence: CASSFGYLCNEAFF.

There are many counts of this clonotype. The chain is built from TRBV27 and TRBJ1-5; no firm D call. V was cut by 3 bases and J by 0 bases, with 3 bases left in between. The CDR3 length is 13 residues. Germline CDR1 is MNHEY and CDR2 is SMNVEV (reference sequence). The CDR3 region is CASSFYSNQPQHF. Written as DNA, the CDR3 is TGTGCCAGCAGTTTTTATAGCAATCAGCCCCAGCATTTT.

By its share, this clonotype is medium-sized. This chain connects TRBV6-1 to TRBJ1-1; no clear D gene. V was trimmed by 6 bases and J by 2 bases, leaving 10 bases between them. Germline loops: CDR1 MNHNS, CDR2 SASEGT. The CDR3 sequence is 13 residues long. CDR3 protein: CASRVSKNTEAFF. CDR3 coding DNA: TGTGCCAGCAGGGTTTCGAAAAACACTGAAGCTTTCTTT.

This clonotype showed up many times. The V gene is TRBV4-2, the J gene TRBJ2-4; 7 bases agree with TRBD1. Germline V CDR1 and CDR2: LGHNA, YNFKEQ. This CDR3 has 17 amino acids. V was pared by 0 bases and J by 4 bases, with 9 bases of the junction left unmatched. CDR3 region: CASSQDPVRQGKNIQYF. As DNA, the CDR3 is TGTGCCAGCAGCCAAGATCCGGTTCGACAGGGTAAAAACATTCAGTACTTC.